This entry describes one T cell receptor (beta chain). This sample was taken from a study of blood T cell repertoires in COVID-19. The wider study: T cells, B-cell-depleted T cells, or PBMCs supplied cDNA or gDNA.

This CDR3 is 16 amino acids long. CDR1 is MDHEN, CDR2 SYDVKM, per germline. Trimming took 5 bases from V and 4 from J; bases not matched to a gene: 13. Method: immunoSEQ multiplex PCR; TCRdb's copy keeps in-frame clones and lacks some. This repertoire shows around 67,000 clones, roughly 82% found once; its top ten account for about 16%. The chain carries TRBV28 and TRBJ2-7; 8 nucleotides line up with TRBD2. The sample consisted of peripheral blood. The sequence derives from a man aged 80 or over with active COVID-19. The CDR3 DNA reads TGTGCCAGCAGTCCGCAACCCATAGCGGGACCGTACGAGCAGTACTTC. Translated, it gives CASSPQPIAGPYEQYF.